The rows below give T cell receptor beta chains drawn from one sample of a study of CD8 T cells in Susac syndrome. TCRdb itself ran the immunoSEQ multiplex PCR reads through MiXCR, one entry per CDR3 protein. The repertoire includes roughly 190,000 distinct CDR3 sequences, roughly 92% of them detected once, and 0.1% sits in the top ten. The sample consisted of CD4+ T cells from PBMCs. The receptors derive from a human donor in good health. Both conserved end residues are part of each CDR3. Fields, in order: V gene, D gene, J gene, CDR3 protein, CDR3 DNA. D genes are given only for firm matches.

>TRBV5-1|.|TRBJ2-7
CASSLRPGVVSYEQYF
TGCGCCAGCAGCTTGAGGCCGGGGGTCGTCTCCTACGAGCAGTACTTC
>TRBV15|.|TRBJ2-1
CATSRGEGYNEQFF
TGTGCCACCAGCAGAGGGGAAGGGTACAATGAGCAGTTCTTC
>TRBV20-1|.|TRBJ2-3
CSGRGGHHTDTQYF
TGCAGTGGGAGGGGCGGACACCACACAGATACGCAGTATTTT
>TRBV24-1|.|TRBJ2-6
CATRASGANVLTF
TGTGCCACCCGTGCCTCTGGGGCCAACGTCCTGACTTTC
>TRBV6-1|TRBD1|TRBJ1-1
CASKLGQANTEAFF
TGTGCCAGCAAACTGGGACAGGCGAACACTGAAGCTTTCTTT
>TRBV6-1|.|TRBJ2-2
CASLRQEGTGELFF
TGTGCCAGCTTAAGACAGGAAGGCACCGGGGAGCTGTTTTTT
>TRBV19|.|TRBJ1-1
CASRDGAGNTEAFF
TGTGCCAGTAGAGACGGCGCAGGGAACACTGAAGCTTTCTTT
>TRBV4-2|TRBD1|TRBJ1-1
CASSPGTGGWSTEAFF
TGTGCCAGCAGCCCGGGGACAGGGGGCTGGAGCACTGAAGCTTTCTTT
>TRBV25-1|TRBD2|TRBJ2-5
CASSDRLAQETQYF
TGTGCCAGCAGTGATCGACTAGCACAAGAGACCCAGTACTTC
>TRBV28|.|TRBJ2-2
CASRGLIFAGELFF
TGTGCCAGCAGGGGGCTGATCTTTGCCGGGGAGCTGTTTTTT
>TRBV5-1|.|TRBJ1-6
CASSLDVGGSPLHF
TGCGCCAGCAGCTTGGATGTCGGTGGTTCACCCCTCCACTTT
>TRBV14|.|TRBJ1-2
CASSQVGAIYGYTF
TGTGCCAGCAGCCAAGTAGGGGCCATCTATGGCTACACCTTC
>TRBV19|.|TRBJ2-4
CARRVAKNIQYF
TGTGCCAGGAGGGTGGCCAAAAACATTCAGTACTTC
>TRBV7-9|.|TRBJ1-6
CASSFGTNNSPLHF
TGTGCCAGCAGCTTTGGGACAAACAATTCACCCCTCCACTTT